The rows below give T cell receptor beta chains drawn from one sample of a study of human T cells and chemical hapten exposure. Each CDR3 protein gets one entry after TCRdb re-called the RACE reads with MiXCR. Of some 89,000 distinct CDR3 sequences in the sample, about 10% were seen once. The material was whole blood, obtained in connection with sensitization to the hapten diphenylcyclopropenone (DPC). The receptors here all came from a woman in her thirties with alopecia areata. Some clones in this sample may be carry-over from other donors' samples. Both conserved end residues are part of each CDR3. A D gene is named only where the DNA matches it firmly. Clone size appears in some rows only: once, few, many, or a class for an expanded clone.

size	D	J	V	CDR3	DNA
.	TRBD2	TRBJ2-1	TRBV28	CASSPGGALYNEQFF	TGTGCCAGCAGTCCCGGGGGGGCCCTCTACAATGAGCAGTTCTTC
few	TRBD1	TRBJ1-4	TRBV5-6	CASSLTGVTNEKLFF	TGTGCCAGCAGCCTAACAGGGGTCACTAATGAAAAACTGTTTTTT
few	.	TRBJ2-5	TRBV14	CASSQLAQETQYF	TGTGCCAGCAGCCAACTAGCCCAAGAGACCCAGTACTTC
many	TRBD2	TRBJ2-1	TRBV3-1	CASSQRGGLAYNEQFF	TGTGCCAGCAGCCAGAGGGGGGGACTAGCCTACAATGAGCAGTTCTTC
many	TRBD1	TRBJ1-1	TRBV7-9	CASRRQGGEAFF	TGTGCCAGCAGAAGACAGGGAGGTGAAGCTTTCTTT
many	.	TRBJ2-5	TRBV5-7	CASSRGSETQYF	TGTGCCAGCAGCCGGGGGTCCGAGACCCAGTACTTC
many	.	TRBJ2-3	TRBV18	CASSPPSGSTDTQYF	TGTGCCAGCTCACCACCGAGCGGGAGCACAGATACGCAGTATTTT
.	TRBD1	TRBJ1-4	TRBV7-2	CASSRTGVVGEKLFF	TGTGCCAGCAGCCGGACAGGGGTTGTTGGTGAAAAACTGTTTTTT
.	.	TRBJ2-1	TRBV21-1	CASSKALRGGSGERPHRSYNEQFF	TGTGCCAGCAGCAAAGCGCTAAGAGGGGGTAGCGGGGAGAGACCCCACCGCTCCTACAATGAGCAGTTCTTC
.	TRBD1	TRBJ1-5	TRBV29-1	CSVRQGADQPQHF	TGCAGCGTTCGACAGGGGGCCGATCAGCCCCAGCATTTT
many	TRBD1	TRBJ2-7	TRBV15	CATSRDRGTYEQYF	TGTGCCACCAGCAGAGACAGGGGGACCTACGAGCAGTACTTC
few	TRBD2	TRBJ2-3	TRBV4-3	CASSPLTGLADSDTQYF	TGCGCCAGCAGCCCCCTAACGGGACTAGCGGATTCAGATACGCAGTATTTT
.	.	TRBJ1-2	TRBV28	CASSFTPGGRPGYTF	TGTGCCAGCAGTTTTACCCCGGGGGGGCGCCCCGGCTACACCTTC
many	.	TRBJ1-4	TRBV21-1	CASSGGTGENEKLFF	TGTGCCAGCAGCGGCGGGACAGGGGAGAATGAAAAACTGTTTTTT
few	.	TRBJ1-5	TRBV11-2	CASSLEGYNQPQHF	TGTGCCAGCAGCTTAGAAGGATACAATCAGCCCCAGCATTTT
few	.	TRBJ2-5	TRBV2	CASSPPSGVETQYF	TGTGCCAGCAGTCCCCCGTCGGGGGTTGAGACCCAGTACTTC
many	.	TRBJ2-7	TRBV6-5	CASKRPGPGYEQYF	TGTGCCAGCAAACGACCGGGACCGGGCTACGAGCAGTACTTC
many	.	TRBJ1-5	TRBV19	CASRDSNQPQHF	TGTGCCAGCAGGGATAGCAATCAGCCCCAGCATTTT
many	.	TRBJ1-1	TRBV11-2	CASSLDEPSNTEAFF	TGTGCCAGCAGCTTAGACGAGCCGTCGAACACTGAAGCTTTCTTT
.	.	TRBJ2-3	TRBV20-1	CSASGGGEIGTQYF	TGCAGTGCTAGTGGAGGGGGCGAGATTGGTACGCAGTATTTT
many	.	TRBJ2-7	TRBV7-2	CASSRRTIGQSSYEQYF	TGTGCCAGCAGTCGTAGGACTATAGGGCAGAGCTCCTACGAGCAGTACTTC
many	.	TRBJ2-1	TRBV9	CASSVGGGRRNEQFF	TGTGCCAGCAGCGTAGGTGGGGGACGGAGGAATGAGCAGTTCTTC
few	.	TRBJ2-1	TRBV10-3	CASERGNHNEQFF	TGTGCCTCCGAACGCGGGAATCACAATGAGCAGTTCTTC
many	.	TRBJ2-5	TRBV15	CATSRLEGSRETQYF	TGTGCCACCAGCAGACTCGAGGGGTCACGGGAGACCCAGTACTTC
many	.	TRBJ1-2	TRBV7-2	CASSLSRVHGYTF	TGTGCCAGCAGCTTAAGCAGGGTACATGGCTACACCTTC
few	TRBD2	TRBJ2-7	TRBV3-1	CASSQVSGATYEQYF	TGTGCCAGCAGCCAAGTGAGCGGGGCCACCTACGAGCAGTACTTC
many	TRBD2	TRBJ2-1	TRBV29-1	CSVEGHRGGSGQFF	TGCAGCGTTGAAGGTCATAGGGGAGGGTCGGGGCAGTTCTTC
many	.	TRBJ2-2	TRBV6-2/TRBV6-3	CASTWGGTGELFF	TGTGCCAGCACATGGGGCGGCACCGGGGAGCTGTTTTTT
many	TRBD2	TRBJ2-3	TRBV7-8	CASSFGLAAQYF	TGTGCCAGCAGCTTCGGACTAGCGGCGCAGTATTTT
.	TRBD1	TRBJ1-6	TRBV10-3	CAISNRRGTDSPLHF	TGTGCCATCTCAAACAGAAGAGGGACAGACTCACCCCTCCACTTT
many	.	TRBJ2-3	TRBV6-2/TRBV6-3	CASTHSGSKRTDTQYF	TGTGCCAGCACCCATAGCGGCTCGAAGAGGACAGATACGCAGTATTTT
few	TRBD2	TRBJ2-2	TRBV12-3/TRBV12-4	CAMRTSGSLGELFF	TGTGCCATGCGGACTAGCGGGAGTCTCGGGGAGCTGTTTTTT
few	.	TRBJ2-6	TRBV27	CASSLRIAGANVLTF	TGTGCCAGCAGCCTCAGAATAGCTGGGGCCAACGTCCTGACTTTC
.	.	TRBJ1-4	TRBV2	CASGGRRANEKLFF	TGTGCCAGCGGGGGGCGCAGGGCTAATGAAAAACTGTTTTTT
few	TRBD2	TRBJ2-3	TRBV27	CASSFWGVGGMTDTQYF	TGTGCCAGCAGTTTCTGGGGTGTGGGGGGGATGACAGATACGCAGTATTTT
.	.	TRBJ2-1	TRBV14	CASSQETGTKYNEQFF	TGTGCCAGCAGCCAAGAAACCGGGACCAAGTACAATGAGCAGTTCTTC
many	.	TRBJ1-4	TRBV5-6	CASSPGYGNMRTNEKLFF	TGTGCCAGCAGCCCCGGCTACGGGAATATGAGAACTAATGAAAAACTGTTTTTT
many	.	TRBJ1-1	TRBV5-5	CASSSQVRDEAFF	TGTGCCAGCAGCTCCCAGGTGCGGGATGAAGCTTTCTTT
many	.	TRBJ1-1	TRBV28	CASSSAQGGAEAFF	TGTGCCAGCAGTTCCGCCCAAGGGGGAGCTGAAGCTTTCTTT
many	.	TRBJ2-2	TRBV5-1	CASRPEGNTGELFF	TGCGCCAGCAGGCCGGAGGGGAACACCGGGGAGCTGTTTTTT
.	.	TRBJ1-5	TRBV6-6	CASSTTGFQPQHF	TGTGCCAGCAGTACCACCGGGTTTCAGCCCCAGCATTTT
few	.	TRBJ2-7	TRBV28	CASSFPRGKTYEQYF	TGTGCCAGCAGTTTCCCACGGGGGAAAACCTACGAGCAGTACTTC
many	.	TRBJ2-2	TRBV29-1	CSVEMGLTVGELFF	TGCAGCGTTGAGATGGGCCTTACGGTCGGGGAGCTGTTTTTT